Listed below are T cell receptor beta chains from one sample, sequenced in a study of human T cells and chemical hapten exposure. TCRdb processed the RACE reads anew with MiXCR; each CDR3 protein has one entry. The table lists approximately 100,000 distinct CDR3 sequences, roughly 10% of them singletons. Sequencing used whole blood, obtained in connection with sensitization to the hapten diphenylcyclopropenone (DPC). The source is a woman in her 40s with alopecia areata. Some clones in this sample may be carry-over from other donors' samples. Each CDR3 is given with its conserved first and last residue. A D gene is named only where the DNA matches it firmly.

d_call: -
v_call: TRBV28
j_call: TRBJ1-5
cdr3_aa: CASRTHGGSGQPQHF

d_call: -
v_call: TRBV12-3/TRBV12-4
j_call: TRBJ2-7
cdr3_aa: CASSLARGLQSSYEQYF

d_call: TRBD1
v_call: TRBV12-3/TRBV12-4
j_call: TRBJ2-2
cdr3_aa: CASSLQGKGGELFF

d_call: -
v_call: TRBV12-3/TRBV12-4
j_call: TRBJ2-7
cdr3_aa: CAGARTETAEQYF

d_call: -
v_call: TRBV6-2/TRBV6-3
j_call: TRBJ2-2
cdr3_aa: CASSLLGVANTGELFF

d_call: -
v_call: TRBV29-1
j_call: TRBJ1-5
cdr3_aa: CSVQEPNQPQHF

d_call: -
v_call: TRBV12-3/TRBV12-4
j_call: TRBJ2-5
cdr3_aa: CASSFGPTQYF

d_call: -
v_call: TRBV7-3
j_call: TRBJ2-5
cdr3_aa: CASSSTREETQYF

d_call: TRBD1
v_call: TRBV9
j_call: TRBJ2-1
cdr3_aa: CASSGWDREVDEQFF

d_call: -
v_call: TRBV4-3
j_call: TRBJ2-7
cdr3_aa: CASSQDVGGGDYSYEQYF

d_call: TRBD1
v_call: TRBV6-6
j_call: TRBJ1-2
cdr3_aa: CASSQSSGGYGYTF

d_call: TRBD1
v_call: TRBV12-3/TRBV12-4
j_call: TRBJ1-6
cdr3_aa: CASSPGQGAHNSPLHF

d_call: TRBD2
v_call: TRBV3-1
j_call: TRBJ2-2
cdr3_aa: CASSQRLAGTGELFF

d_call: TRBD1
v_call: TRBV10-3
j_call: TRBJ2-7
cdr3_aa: CAISDSRDRAGYEQYF